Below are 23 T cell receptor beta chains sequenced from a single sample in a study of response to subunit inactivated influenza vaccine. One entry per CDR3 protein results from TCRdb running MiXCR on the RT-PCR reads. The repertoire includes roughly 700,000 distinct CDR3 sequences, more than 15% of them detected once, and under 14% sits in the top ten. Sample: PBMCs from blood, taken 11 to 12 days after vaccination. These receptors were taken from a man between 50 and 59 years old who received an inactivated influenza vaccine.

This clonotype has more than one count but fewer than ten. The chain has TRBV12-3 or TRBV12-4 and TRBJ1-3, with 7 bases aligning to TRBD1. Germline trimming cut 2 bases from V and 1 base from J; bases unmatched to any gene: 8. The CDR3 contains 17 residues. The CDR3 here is CASSLRVGGTSGNTIYF. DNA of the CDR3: TGTGCCAGCAGTTTACGGGTAGGGGGCACTTCTGGAAACACCATATATTTT.

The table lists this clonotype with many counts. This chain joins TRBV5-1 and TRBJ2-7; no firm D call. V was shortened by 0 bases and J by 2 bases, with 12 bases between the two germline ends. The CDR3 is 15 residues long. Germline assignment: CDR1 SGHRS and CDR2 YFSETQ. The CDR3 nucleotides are TGCGCCAGCAGCTTGGAAACAGATTCTGCCTACGAGCAGTACTTC. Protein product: CASSLETDSAYEQYF.

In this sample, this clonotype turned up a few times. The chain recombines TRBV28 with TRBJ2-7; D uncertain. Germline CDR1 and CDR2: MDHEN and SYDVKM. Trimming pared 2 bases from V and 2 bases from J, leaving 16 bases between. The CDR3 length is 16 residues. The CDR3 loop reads CASSLDKWTGPYEQYF. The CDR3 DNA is TGTGCCAGCAGTTTAGATAAATGGACGGGTCCCTACGAGCAGTACTTC.

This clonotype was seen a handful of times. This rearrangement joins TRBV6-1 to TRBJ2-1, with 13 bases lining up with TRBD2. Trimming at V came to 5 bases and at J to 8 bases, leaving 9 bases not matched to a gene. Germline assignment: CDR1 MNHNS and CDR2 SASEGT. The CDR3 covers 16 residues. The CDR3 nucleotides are TGTGCCAGCAGTAAGACTAGCGGGAGGCCGGGGGATGAGCAGTTCTTC. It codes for CASSKTSGRPGDEQFF.

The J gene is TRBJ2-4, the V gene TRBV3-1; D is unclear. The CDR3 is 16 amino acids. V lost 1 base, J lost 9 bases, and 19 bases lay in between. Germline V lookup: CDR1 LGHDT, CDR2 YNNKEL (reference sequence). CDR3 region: CASSQARSTAMGIQYF. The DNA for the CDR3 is TGTGCCAGCAGCCAAGCCCGATCCACCGCCATGGGCATTCAGTACTTC.

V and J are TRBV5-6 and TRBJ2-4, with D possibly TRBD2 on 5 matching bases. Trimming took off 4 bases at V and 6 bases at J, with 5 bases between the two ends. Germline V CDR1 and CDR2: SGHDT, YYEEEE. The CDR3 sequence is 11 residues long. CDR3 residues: CASSSGNIQYF. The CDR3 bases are TGTGCCAGCAGCAGCGGAAACATTCAGTACTTC.

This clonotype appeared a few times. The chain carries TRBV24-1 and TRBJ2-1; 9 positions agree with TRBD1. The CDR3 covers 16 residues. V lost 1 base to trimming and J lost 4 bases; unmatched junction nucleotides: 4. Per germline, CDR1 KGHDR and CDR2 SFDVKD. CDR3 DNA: TGTGCCACCAGTGATTTTACGGACAGGGGATACAATGAGCAGTTCTTC. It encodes CATSDFTDRGYNEQFF.

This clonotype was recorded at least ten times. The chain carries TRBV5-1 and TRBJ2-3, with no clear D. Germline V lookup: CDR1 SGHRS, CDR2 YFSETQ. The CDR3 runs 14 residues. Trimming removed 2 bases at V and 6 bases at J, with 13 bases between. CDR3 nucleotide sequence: TGCGCCAGCAGCTTAGGATCTCCGGCGGATACGCAGTATTTT. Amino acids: CASSLGSPADTQYF.

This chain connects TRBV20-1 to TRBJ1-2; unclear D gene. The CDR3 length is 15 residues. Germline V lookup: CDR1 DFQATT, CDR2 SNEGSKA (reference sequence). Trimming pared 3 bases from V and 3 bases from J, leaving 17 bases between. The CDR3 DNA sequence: TGCAGTGCTAGCCCTCCGCTGGGTATCCACTATGGCTACACCTTC. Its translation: CSASPPLGIHYGYTF.

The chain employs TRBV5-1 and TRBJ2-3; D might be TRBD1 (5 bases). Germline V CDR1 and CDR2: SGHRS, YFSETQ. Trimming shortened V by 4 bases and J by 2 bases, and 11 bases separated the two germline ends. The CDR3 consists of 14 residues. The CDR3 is CASSEGHLTDTQYF. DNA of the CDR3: TGCGCCAGCAGCGAAGGACACCTCACAGATACGCAGTATTTT.

This chain's CDR3 is CASSMRPTQPNQPQHF. CDR3 nucleotides: TGTGCCAGTAGTATGAGGCCCACACAACCCAATCAGCCCCAGCATTTT. V and J are TRBV19 and TRBJ1-5; D gene uncertain. The CDR3 is made up of 16 amino acids. Germline values: CDR1 LNHDA, CDR2 SQIVND (reference sequence). V was cut by 3 bases and J by 3 bases, with 15 bases left in between.

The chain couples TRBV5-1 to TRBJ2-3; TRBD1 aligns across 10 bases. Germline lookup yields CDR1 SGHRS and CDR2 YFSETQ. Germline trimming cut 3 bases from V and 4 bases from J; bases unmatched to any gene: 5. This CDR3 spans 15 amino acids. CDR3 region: CASSYMTGGADTQYF. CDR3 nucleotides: TGCGCCAGCAGCTACATGACAGGGGGCGCAGATACGCAGTATTTT.

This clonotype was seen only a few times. The CDR3 loop is CASRETGDNYQPQHF. The DNA for the CDR3 is TGCGCCAGCAGGGAGACAGGGGACAATTATCAGCCCCAGCATTTT. This rearrangement joins TRBV5-1 to TRBJ1-5; 8 nucleotides align to TRBD1. The V gene's germline CDR1 is SGHRS and CDR2 YFSETQ. The CDR3 loop spans 15 amino acids. After removal of 5 bases from V and 5 bases from J, the junction contained 9 bases not matched to a gene.

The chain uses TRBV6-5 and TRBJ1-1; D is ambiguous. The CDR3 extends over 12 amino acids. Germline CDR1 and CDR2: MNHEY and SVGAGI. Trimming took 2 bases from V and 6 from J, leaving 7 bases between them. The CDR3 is CASSYSGAEAFF. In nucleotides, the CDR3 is TGTGCCAGCAGTTACAGCGGGGCTGAAGCTTTCTTT.

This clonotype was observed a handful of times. The DNA of the CDR3 is TGTGCCAGCAGTTTAGGGCAGGGGGGAAGCAATCAGCCCCAGCATTTT. It is translated as CASSLGQGGSNQPQHF. This chain uses TRBV12-3 or TRBV12-4 with TRBJ1-5, with TRBD1 matching over 7 bases. The CDR3 covers 16 residues. V gave up 1 base and J gave up 1 base; unmatched junction bases: 4.

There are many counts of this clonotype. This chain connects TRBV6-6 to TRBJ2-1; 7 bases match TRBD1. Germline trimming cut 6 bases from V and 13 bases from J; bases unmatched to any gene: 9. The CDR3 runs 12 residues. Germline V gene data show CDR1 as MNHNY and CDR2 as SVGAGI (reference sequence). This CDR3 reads CASRFSRDSQFF. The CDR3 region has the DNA TGTGCCAGCAGATTCAGCCGGGACAGCCAGTTCTTC.

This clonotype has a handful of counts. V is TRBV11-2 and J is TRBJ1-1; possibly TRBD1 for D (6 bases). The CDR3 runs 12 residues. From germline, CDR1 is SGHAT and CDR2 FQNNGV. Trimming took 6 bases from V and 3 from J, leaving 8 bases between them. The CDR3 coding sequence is TGTGCCAGCAGTCGACAGGACACTGAAGCTTTCTTT. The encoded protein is CASSRQDTEAFF.

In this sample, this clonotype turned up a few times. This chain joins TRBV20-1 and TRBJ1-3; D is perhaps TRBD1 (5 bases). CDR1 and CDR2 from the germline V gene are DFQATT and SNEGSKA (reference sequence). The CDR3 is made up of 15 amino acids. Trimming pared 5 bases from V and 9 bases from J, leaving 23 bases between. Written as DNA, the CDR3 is TGCAGTGCTTCGCGGCCGGGAGCAGGGACTGGCACCATATATTTT. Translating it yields CSASRPGAGTGTIYF.

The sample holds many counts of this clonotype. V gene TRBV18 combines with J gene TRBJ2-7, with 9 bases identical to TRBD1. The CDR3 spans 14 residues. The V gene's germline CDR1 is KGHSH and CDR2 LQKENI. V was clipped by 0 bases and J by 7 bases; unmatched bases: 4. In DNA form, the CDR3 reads TGTGCCAGCTCACCACCGGGACAGGGTGGAGAGCAGTACTTC. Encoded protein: CASSPPGQGGEQYF.

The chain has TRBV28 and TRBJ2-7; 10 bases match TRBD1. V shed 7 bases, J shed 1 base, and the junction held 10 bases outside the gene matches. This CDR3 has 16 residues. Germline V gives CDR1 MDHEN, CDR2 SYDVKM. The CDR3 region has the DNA TGTGCCAGCACTCCCGTACCGGGACAGGGGTCCTACGAGCAGTACTTC. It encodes CASTPVPGQGSYEQYF.

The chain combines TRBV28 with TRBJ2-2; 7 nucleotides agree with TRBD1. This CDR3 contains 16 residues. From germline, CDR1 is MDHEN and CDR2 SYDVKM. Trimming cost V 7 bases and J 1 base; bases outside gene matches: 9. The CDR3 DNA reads TGTGCCAGCACCCGATCGACAGGGATGAACACCGGGGAGCTGTTTTTT. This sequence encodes CASTRSTGMNTGELFF.

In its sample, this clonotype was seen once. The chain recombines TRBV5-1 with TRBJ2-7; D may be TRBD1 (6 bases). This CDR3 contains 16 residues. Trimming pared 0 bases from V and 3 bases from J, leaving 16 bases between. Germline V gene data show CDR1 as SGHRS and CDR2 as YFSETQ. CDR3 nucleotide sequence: TGCGCCAGCAGCTTGGGTGGGGGCTGGGGAGACTACGAGCAGTACTTC. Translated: CASSLGGGWGDYEQYF.

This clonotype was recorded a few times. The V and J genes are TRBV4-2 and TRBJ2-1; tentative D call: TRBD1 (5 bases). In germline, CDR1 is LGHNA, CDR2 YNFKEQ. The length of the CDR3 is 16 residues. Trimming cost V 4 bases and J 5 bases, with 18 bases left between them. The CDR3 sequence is CASSRHFRERDNEQFF. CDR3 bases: TGTGCCAGCAGCCGTCACTTCAGGGAAAGGGACAATGAGCAGTTCTTC.